This is a list of T cell receptor beta chains from one sample in a study of neurological immune-mediated disorders. Each CDR3 protein is one row after TCRdb ran MiXCR on the 5' RACE reads. The sample shows 45,000 to 60,000 distinct CDR3 sequences, 3% to 4.5% of them seen only once. Material: PBMCs. These receptors all come from a man aged 25 to 40 with multiple sclerosis. Each CDR3 is given with its conserved first and last residue. The order of the fields is CDR3 DNA, CDR3 protein, D gene, V gene, clone size, J gene. A D gene is named only where the DNA matches it firmly. Clone sizes are shown as once, few, many, or a class for an expanded clone.

cdr3_nt: TGCGCCAGCAGCTTAACGCTAGCCTCGAGCTCCTACAATGAGCAGTTCTTC; cdr3_aa: CASSLTLASSSYNEQFF; d_call: .; v_call: TRBV5-1; clone_size: many; j_call: TRBJ2-1
cdr3_nt: TGTGCCAGCAGCGAGTCCGCTCAGGGGGCTCTCTCTGGAAACACCATATATTTT; cdr3_aa: CASSESAQGALSGNTIYF; d_call: TRBD1; v_call: TRBV9; clone_size: many; j_call: TRBJ1-3
cdr3_nt: TGCGCCGCCCCACGGGGACGGGAAGGTGCAGATACGCAGTATTTT; cdr3_aa: CAAPRGREGADTQYF; d_call: .; v_call: TRBV10-2; clone_size: many; j_call: TRBJ2-3
cdr3_nt: TGTGCCAGCACCAGACGGGGACAGAGCACAGATACGCAGTATTTT; cdr3_aa: CASTRRGQSTDTQYF; d_call: TRBD1; v_call: TRBV6-6; clone_size: many; j_call: TRBJ2-3
cdr3_nt: TGTGCCACCAGCCGAAGACCTAGGGAGACAGATACGCAGTATTTT; cdr3_aa: CATSRRPRETDTQYF; d_call: .; v_call: TRBV15; clone_size: many; j_call: TRBJ2-3
cdr3_nt: TGTGCCAGCAGCAAAGCGGGGGTGGCGGGAGAGACCCAGTACTTC; cdr3_aa: CASSKAGVAGETQYF; d_call: .; v_call: TRBV21-1; clone_size: many; j_call: TRBJ2-5
cdr3_nt: TGCGCCAGCACCCCCTTCCGCGGAGAAGGGGACGAGCAGTACTTC; cdr3_aa: CASTPFRGEGDEQYF; d_call: .; v_call: TRBV10-2; clone_size: many; j_call: TRBJ2-7
cdr3_nt: TGCGCCAGCAGCAGCAGGGCGTCCTACGAGCAGTACTTC; cdr3_aa: CASSSRASYEQYF; d_call: .; v_call: TRBV5-1; clone_size: many; j_call: TRBJ2-7
cdr3_nt: TGTGCCAGCAGCCACCCCCCCGGACCCTCGCAGTATTTT; cdr3_aa: CASSHPPGPSQYF; d_call: .; v_call: TRBV3-1; clone_size: many; j_call: TRBJ2-3
cdr3_nt: TGTGCCAGCAGCTTAGGGGGCGCGGCCTACGAGCAGTACTTC; cdr3_aa: CASSLGGAAYEQYF; d_call: .; v_call: TRBV7-2; clone_size: many; j_call: TRBJ2-7
cdr3_nt: TGCGCCAGCAGGCCCATCTTGGCGACAGATACGCAGTATTTT; cdr3_aa: CASRPILATDTQYF; d_call: .; v_call: TRBV5-1; clone_size: many; j_call: TRBJ2-3
cdr3_nt: TGCAGTGCCCCAAATCCCGGGACAGGGTTCACAGATACGCAGTATTTT; cdr3_aa: CSAPNPGTGFTDTQYF; d_call: TRBD1; v_call: TRBV20-1; clone_size: many; j_call: TRBJ2-3
cdr3_nt: TGTGCCAGCAGCGTAGCCCTTTCTAGCGGGGGGGCCCTAAGCACAGATACGCAGTATTTT; cdr3_aa: CASSVALSSGGALSTDTQYF; d_call: TRBD2; v_call: TRBV9; clone_size: many; j_call: TRBJ2-3
cdr3_nt: TGTGCCAGCAGTGATCAGGGGGGTTTCAACACTGAAGCTTTCTTT; cdr3_aa: CASSDQGGFNTEAFF; d_call: TRBD1; v_call: TRBV25-1; clone_size: many; j_call: TRBJ1-1
cdr3_nt: TGCGCCAGCAGCCTCGGACTACATCAGCCCCAGCATTTT; cdr3_aa: CASSLGLHQPQHF; d_call: .; v_call: TRBV5-1; clone_size: many; j_call: TRBJ1-5
cdr3_nt: TGTGCCAGCAGTTACTCAGGGGCCACGGACACTGAAGCTTTCTTT; cdr3_aa: CASSYSGATDTEAFF; d_call: .; v_call: TRBV6-5; clone_size: many; j_call: TRBJ1-1
cdr3_nt: TGTGCCAGCAGTTCCCGCCTCCAGCGGGGGAACTACGAGCAGTACTTC; cdr3_aa: CASSSRLQRGNYEQYF; d_call: TRBD2; v_call: TRBV27; clone_size: many; j_call: TRBJ2-7
cdr3_nt: TGTGCCAGCAGCCCCCTGGGCAGCCAAGAGACCCAGTACTTC; cdr3_aa: CASSPLGSQETQYF; d_call: .; v_call: TRBV7-3; clone_size: many; j_call: TRBJ2-5
cdr3_nt: TGCGCCAGCAGCTTCTCGGGCCACCCGAACACCGGGGAGCTGTTTTTT; cdr3_aa: CASSFSGHPNTGELFF; d_call: .; v_call: TRBV5-1; clone_size: few; j_call: TRBJ2-2
cdr3_nt: TGTGCCAGCAGCTTGGGAGGAGGGGGCCGCAATCAGCCCCAGCATTTT; cdr3_aa: CASSLGGGGRNQPQHF; d_call: TRBD1; v_call: TRBV5-8; clone_size: many; j_call: TRBJ1-5
cdr3_nt: TGCAGTGCAAGTAGGGGGAGAACGAACACCGGGGAGCTGTTTTTT; cdr3_aa: CSASRGRTNTGELFF; d_call: .; v_call: TRBV20-1; clone_size: many; j_call: TRBJ2-2
cdr3_nt: TGTGCCAGCAGACCTCGGCCGGCCACCGGGGAGCTGTTTTTT; cdr3_aa: CASRPRPATGELFF; d_call: .; v_call: TRBV6-5; clone_size: many; j_call: TRBJ2-2
cdr3_nt: TGCGCCAGCCGTACGGACAGGGTTAAAGATACGCAGTATTTT; cdr3_aa: CASRTDRVKDTQYF; d_call: TRBD1; v_call: TRBV5-1; clone_size: many; j_call: TRBJ2-3
cdr3_nt: TGTGCCAGCAGCAGTACTAGCGGAGGGAACATTCAGTACTTC; cdr3_aa: CASSSTSGGNIQYF; d_call: TRBD2; v_call: TRBV6-5; clone_size: many; j_call: TRBJ2-4
cdr3_nt: TGTGCCAGCAGCTTAGTTGGGGGCACGAGGGAGCCCCAGCATTTT; cdr3_aa: CASSLVGGTREPQHF; d_call: .; v_call: TRBV7-8; clone_size: many; j_call: TRBJ1-5
cdr3_nt: TGTGCCAGCAGTTTATCCGTCTTATCAAGTAGGGGGTACAATGAGCAGTTCTTC; cdr3_aa: CASSLSVLSSRGYNEQFF; d_call: .; v_call: TRBV27; clone_size: many; j_call: TRBJ2-1
cdr3_nt: TGTGCCAGCAGCTTCAGGACTAGCACAGATACGCAGTATTTT; cdr3_aa: CASSFRTSTDTQYF; d_call: .; v_call: TRBV7-2; clone_size: many; j_call: TRBJ2-3
cdr3_nt: TGTGCCAGCAGCTTTTCGGGAAGGGGGGCCTACAATGAGCAGTTCTTC; cdr3_aa: CASSFSGRGAYNEQFF; d_call: .; v_call: TRBV5-6; clone_size: many; j_call: TRBJ2-1